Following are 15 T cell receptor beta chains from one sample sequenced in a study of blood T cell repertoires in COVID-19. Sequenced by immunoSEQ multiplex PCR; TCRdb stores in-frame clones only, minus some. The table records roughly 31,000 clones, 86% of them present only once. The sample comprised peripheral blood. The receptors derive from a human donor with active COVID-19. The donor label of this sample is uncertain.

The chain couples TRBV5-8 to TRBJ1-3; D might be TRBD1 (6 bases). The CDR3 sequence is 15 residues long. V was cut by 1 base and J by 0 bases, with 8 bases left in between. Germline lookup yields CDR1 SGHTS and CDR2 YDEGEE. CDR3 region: CASSLRGASGNTIYF. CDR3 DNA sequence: TGTGCCAGCAGCTTGCGGGGGGCCTCTGGAAACACCATATATTTT.

CDR3 sequence reads: CAIRAGQEINQPQHF. In DNA, the CDR3 is TGTGCCATCAGGGCGGGACAGGAAATTAATCAGCCCCAGCATTTT. The V and J genes are TRBV10-3 and TRBJ1-5; 8 bases match TRBD1. The CDR3 is 15 residues long. CDR1 is ENHRY, CDR2 SYGVKD, per germline. The J segment lost 4 bases and the V segment lost 6 bases, leaving 8 bases of the junction unmatched.

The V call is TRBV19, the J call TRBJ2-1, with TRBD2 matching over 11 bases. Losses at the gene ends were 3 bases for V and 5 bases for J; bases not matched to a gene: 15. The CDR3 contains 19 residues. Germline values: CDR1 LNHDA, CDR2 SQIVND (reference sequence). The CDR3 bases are TGTGCCAGTAGTATTCCGACAGTACTGACTAGCGGGGCCAACAATGAGCAGTTCTTC. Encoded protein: CASSIPTVLTSGANNEQFF.

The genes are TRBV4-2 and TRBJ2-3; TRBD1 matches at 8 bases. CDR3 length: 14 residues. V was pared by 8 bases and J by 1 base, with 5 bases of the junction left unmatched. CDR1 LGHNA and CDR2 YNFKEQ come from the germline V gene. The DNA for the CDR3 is TGTGCCAGCCTACAGGGGGATGGCACAGATACGCAGTATTTT. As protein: CASLQGDGTDTQYF.

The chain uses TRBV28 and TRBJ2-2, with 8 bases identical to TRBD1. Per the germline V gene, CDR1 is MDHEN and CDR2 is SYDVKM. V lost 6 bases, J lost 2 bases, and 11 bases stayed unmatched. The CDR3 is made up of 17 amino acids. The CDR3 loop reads CASSAGTGKLNTGELFF. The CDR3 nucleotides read TGTGCCAGCAGCGCCGGGACAGGAAAACTTAACACCGGGGAGCTGTTTTTT.

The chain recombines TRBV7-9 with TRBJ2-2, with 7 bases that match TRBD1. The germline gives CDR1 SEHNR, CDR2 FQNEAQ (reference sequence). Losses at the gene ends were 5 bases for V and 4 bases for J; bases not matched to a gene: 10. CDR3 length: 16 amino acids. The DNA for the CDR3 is TGTGCCAGCAGCCCCAGGGGAAGGGGGCGCACCGGGGAGCTGTTTTTT. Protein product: CASSPRGRGRTGELFF.

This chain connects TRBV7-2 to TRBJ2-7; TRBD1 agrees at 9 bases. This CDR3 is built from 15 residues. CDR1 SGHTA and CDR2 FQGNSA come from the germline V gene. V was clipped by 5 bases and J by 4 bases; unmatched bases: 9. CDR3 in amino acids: CASSPRDRASYEQYF. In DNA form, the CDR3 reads TGTGCCAGCAGCCCCCGGGACAGGGCATCATACGAGCAGTACTTC.

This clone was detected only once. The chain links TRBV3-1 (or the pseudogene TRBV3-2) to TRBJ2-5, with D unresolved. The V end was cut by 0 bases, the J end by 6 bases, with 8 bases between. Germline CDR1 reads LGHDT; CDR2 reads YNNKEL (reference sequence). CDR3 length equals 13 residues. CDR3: CASSQDERQTQYF. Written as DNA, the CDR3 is TGTGCCAGCAGCCAAGATGAGAGGCAGACCCAGTACTTC.

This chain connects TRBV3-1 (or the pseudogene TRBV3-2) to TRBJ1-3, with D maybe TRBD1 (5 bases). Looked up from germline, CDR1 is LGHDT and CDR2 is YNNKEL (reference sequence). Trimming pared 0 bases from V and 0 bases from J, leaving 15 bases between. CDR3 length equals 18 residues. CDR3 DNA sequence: TGTGCCAGCAGCCAAGATCGGCAGGGATCCTTCTCTGGAAACACCATATATTTT. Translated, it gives CASSQDRQGSFSGNTIYF.

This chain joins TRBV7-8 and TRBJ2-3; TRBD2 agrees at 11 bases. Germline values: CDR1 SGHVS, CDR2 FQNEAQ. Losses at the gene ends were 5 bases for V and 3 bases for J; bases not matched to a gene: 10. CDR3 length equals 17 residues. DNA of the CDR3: TGTGCCAGCAGCCCCGGCCCGGCTAGCGGGGGGACAGATACGCAGTATTTT. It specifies CASSPGPASGGTDTQYF. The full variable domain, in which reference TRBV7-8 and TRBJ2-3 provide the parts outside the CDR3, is GAGVSQSPRYKVAKRGQDVALRCDPISGHVSLFWYQQALGQGPEFLTYFQNEAQLDKSGLPSDRFFAERPEGSVSTLKIQRTQQEDSAVYLCASSPGPASGGTDTQYFGPGTRLTVL.

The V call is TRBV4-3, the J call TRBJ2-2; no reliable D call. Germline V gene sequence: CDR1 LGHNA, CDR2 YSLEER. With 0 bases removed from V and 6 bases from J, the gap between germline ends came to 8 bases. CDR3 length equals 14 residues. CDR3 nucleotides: TGCGCCAGCAGCCAAGATAGAATCCCCGGGGAGCTGTTTTTT. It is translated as CASSQDRIPGELFF.

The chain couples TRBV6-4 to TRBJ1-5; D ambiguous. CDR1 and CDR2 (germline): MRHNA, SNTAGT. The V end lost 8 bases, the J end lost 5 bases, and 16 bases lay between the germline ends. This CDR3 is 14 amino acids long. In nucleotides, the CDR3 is TGTGCCAGCGTTTATCCACGAGGGTATCAGCCCCAGCATTTT. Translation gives CASVYPRGYQPQHF.

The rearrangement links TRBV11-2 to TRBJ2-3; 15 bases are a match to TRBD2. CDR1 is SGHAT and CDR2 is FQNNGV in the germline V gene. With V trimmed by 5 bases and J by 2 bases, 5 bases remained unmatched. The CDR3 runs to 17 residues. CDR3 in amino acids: CASSPGLAGGNTDTQYF. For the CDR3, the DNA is TGTGCCAGCAGCCCTGGACTAGCGGGGGGGAACACAGATACGCAGTATTTT.

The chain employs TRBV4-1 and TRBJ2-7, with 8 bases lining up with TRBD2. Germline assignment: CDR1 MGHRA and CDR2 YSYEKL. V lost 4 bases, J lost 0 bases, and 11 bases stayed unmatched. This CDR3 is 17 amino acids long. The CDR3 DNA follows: TGCGCCAGCAGCCTGAGTTTTAGCGGGACAAACTCCTACGAGCAGTACTTC. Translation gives CASSLSFSGTNSYEQYF.

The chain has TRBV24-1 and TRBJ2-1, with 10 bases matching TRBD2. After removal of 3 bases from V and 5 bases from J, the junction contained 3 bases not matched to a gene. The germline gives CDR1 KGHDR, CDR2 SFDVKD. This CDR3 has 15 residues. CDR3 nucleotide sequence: TGTGCCACCAGTGATGGGACTAGCGCCAACAATGAGCAGTTCTTC. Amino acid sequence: CATSDGTSANNEQFF.